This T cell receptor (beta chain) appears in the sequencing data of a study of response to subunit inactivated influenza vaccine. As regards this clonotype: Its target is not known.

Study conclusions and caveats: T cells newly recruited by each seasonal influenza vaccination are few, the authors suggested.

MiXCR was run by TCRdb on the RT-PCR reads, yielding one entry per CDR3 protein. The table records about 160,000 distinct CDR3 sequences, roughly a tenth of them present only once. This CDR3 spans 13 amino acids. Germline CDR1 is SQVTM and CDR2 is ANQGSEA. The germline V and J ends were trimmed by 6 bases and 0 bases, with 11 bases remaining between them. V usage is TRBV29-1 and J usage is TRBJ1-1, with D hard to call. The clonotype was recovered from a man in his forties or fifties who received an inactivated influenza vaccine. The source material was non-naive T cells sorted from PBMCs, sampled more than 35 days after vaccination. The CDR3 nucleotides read TGCAGCGTAGGAGAAGCGATGAACACTGAAGCTTTCTTT. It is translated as CSVGEAMNTEAFF. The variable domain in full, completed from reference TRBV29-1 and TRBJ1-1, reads SAVISQKPSRDICQRGTSLTIQCQVDSQVTMMFWYRQQPGQSLTLIATANQGSEATYESGFVIDKFPISRPNLTFSTLTVSNMSPEDSSIYLCSVGEAMNTEAFFGQGTRLTVV.